These 31 T cell receptor beta chains were sequenced from one sample in a study of cytomegalovirus exposure and HLA in healthy donors. PCR employed 60 Vbeta and 13 Jbeta primers. Produced via immunoSEQ multiplex PCR; TCRdb's table is partial and in-frame only. This table holds about 220,000 clones, approximately 68% found once. The sample comprised PBMCs. All receptors derive from a woman in her twenties or thirties in good health and CMV-seronegative.

The gene calls are TRBV10-1 and TRBJ2-1; 11 nucleotides agree with TRBD2. The V gene's germline CDR1 is WNHNN and CDR2 SYGVQD (reference sequence). The trim removed 6 bases at V and 5 bases at J, leaving 12 bases unmatched. The CDR3 runs to 17 residues. The CDR3 here is CASSERTGTSGHNEQFF. CDR3 in DNA: TGCGCCAGCAGCGAGAGGACTGGGACTAGCGGACACAATGAGCAGTTCTTC.

The rearrangement links TRBV6-1 to TRBJ1-2, with D possibly matching TRBD1 (6 bases). The CDR3 runs to 14 residues. Per the germline V gene, CDR1 is MNHNS and CDR2 is SASEGT. V lost 5 bases and J lost 4, with 14 bases in between. CDR3: CASSPPDSLYGYTF. In DNA form, the CDR3 reads TGTGCCAGCAGTCCCCCGGACAGCCTCTATGGCTACACCTTC.

The chain carries TRBV7-8 and TRBJ2-7, with D unclear. V lost 6 bases to trimming and J lost 7 bases, with 13 bases between them. The germline gives CDR1 SGHVS, CDR2 FQNEAQ. CDR3 length: 12 amino acids. The CDR3 region is CASSLSPLEQYF. In DNA form, the CDR3 reads TGTGCCAGCAGTTTGTCCCCACTAGAGCAGTACTTC.

This clone occurred once. This chain uses TRBV6-1 with TRBJ2-7; 8 nucleotides line up with TRBD1. The CDR3 totals 13 residues. Germline values: CDR1 MNHNS, CDR2 SASEGT. V gave up 9 bases and J gave up 2 bases; unmatched junction bases: 6. CDR3 in amino acids: CASDRGMAYEQYF. Here the CDR3 DNA reads TGTGCCAGTGACAGGGGAATGGCCTACGAGCAGTACTTC.

The chain combines TRBV19 with TRBJ2-5; 8 nucleotides match TRBD1. The CDR3 length is 16 residues. Unmatched junction bases numbered 11, after V lost 4 bases and J lost 4 bases. Germline V gives CDR1 LNHDA, CDR2 SQIVND (reference sequence). The CDR3 nucleotides read TGTGCCAGTAGTACCGCCCGGACAGGGCAGGCAGAGACCCAGTACTTC. Its protein product is CASSTARTGQAETQYF.

The V gene is TRBV27, the J gene TRBJ2-2; D is possibly TRBD2 (7 bases). The CDR3 extends over 15 amino acids. The germline V gene has CDR1 MNHEY and CDR2 SMNVEV (reference sequence). Trimming removed 5 bases from V and 2 bases from J, with 12 bases in between. CDR3 bases: TGTGCCAGCAGTCCTTGGGGGGGCAACACCGGGGAGCTGTTTTTT. It translates to CASSPWGGNTGELFF.

The genes are TRBV29-1 and TRBJ1-5; a weak D match, TRBD1 (6 bases). From germline, CDR1 is SQVTM and CDR2 ANQGSEA. With 0 bases removed from V and 3 bases from J, the gap between germline ends came to 24 bases. There are 19 residues in the CDR3. CDR3 bases: TGCAGCGTTGAAGATATGTTTGTCCCGCCGGGACAATACAATCAGCCCCAGCATTTT. It yields the protein CSVEDMFVPPGQYNQPQHF.

This chain uses TRBV27 with TRBJ1-5; 11 bases fit TRBD1. V dropped 6 bases and J dropped 7; count of bases not matched to a gene: 5. The CDR3 consists of 14 residues. Looked up from germline, CDR1 is MNHEY and CDR2 is SMNVEV (reference sequence). The DNA of the CDR3 is TGTGCCAGCAGCAGGACAGGGGGCAGCCAGCCCCAGCATTTT. Amino acid sequence: CASSRTGGSQPQHF.

A note on this clone: One junction end does not reproduce the germline sequence, and a read error may be involved. This chain connects TRBV19 to TRBJ2-1; 7 bases match TRBD2. Per germline, CDR1 LNHDA and CDR2 SQIVND (reference sequence). The CDR3 has 17 residues. The CDR3 region is CVSSITGLAATYNEQFF. CDR3 in DNA: TGTGTCAGTAGTATTACCGGGCTAGCGGCGACCTACAATGAGCAGTTCTTC.

The rearrangement joins TRBV9 to TRBJ2-7, with 8 positions matching TRBD2. This CDR3 has 15 amino acids. From germline, CDR1 is SGDLS and CDR2 YYNGEE. V lost 0 bases to trimming and J lost 3 bases; unmatched junction nucleotides: 5. CDR3 bases: TGTGCCAGCAGCGTAGATGATAGCGGGGTCTACGAGCAGTACTTC. Its protein product is CASSVDDSGVYEQYF.

The J gene is TRBJ2-2, the V gene TRBV9; TRBD2 matches at 9 bases. CDR3 length: 14 residues. V was pared by 4 bases and J by 6 bases, with 4 bases of the junction left unmatched. Germline loops: CDR1 SGDLS, CDR2 YYNGEE. The CDR3 loop is CASSRGTSSGELFF. The DNA of the CDR3 is TGTGCCAGCAGCAGGGGGACTAGCTCCGGGGAGCTGTTTTTT.

The rearrangement joins TRBV2 to TRBJ2-7, with D tentatively TRBD2 (5 bases). The CDR3 runs 13 residues. Per the germline V gene, CDR1 is SNHLY and CDR2 is FYNNEI. The ends were cut back, 11 bases at V and 2 bases at J, with 16 bases in the middle. CDR3 coding DNA: TGTGCCCCCGCTAAGCGGAGTCCCTACGAGCAGTACTTC. Amino acids: CAPAKRSPYEQYF.

The V call is TRBV19, the J call TRBJ1-5; a possible D gene is TRBD1 (6 bases). The CDR3 covers 14 residues. The V end was cut by 6 bases, the J end by 3 bases, with 12 bases between. Germline CDR1 LNHDA, CDR2 SQIVND (reference sequence). The CDR3: CASRVWDTNQPQHF. CDR3 nucleotides: TGTGCCAGTAGGGTTTGGGACACCAATCAGCCCCAGCATTTT. Variable domain in full (rest from reference TRBV19 and TRBJ1-5): DGGITQSPKYLFRKEGQNVTLSCEQNLNHDAMYWYRQDPGQGLRLIYYSQIVNDFQKGDIAEGYSVSREKKESFPLTVTSAQKNPTAFYLCASRVWDTNQPQHFGDGTRLSIL.

This sequence joins TRBV27 and TRBJ2-3; weak D call: TRBD2 (6 bases). This CDR3 is 15 amino acids long. Trimming cost V 7 bases and J 4 bases, with 18 bases left between them. Germline V CDR1 and CDR2: MNHEY, SMNVEV (reference sequence). The CDR3 spells CASKGGEIEPDTQYF. DNA for the CDR3: TGTGCCAGCAAGGGAGGCGAGATCGAACCAGATACGCAGTATTTT.

The chain links TRBV27 to TRBJ1-5; no clear D gene. Germline loops: CDR1 MNHEY, CDR2 SMNVEV (reference sequence). The CDR3 extends over 14 amino acids. V lost 5 bases and J 2 bases, leaving 10 bases between the germline ends. Written as DNA, the CDR3 is TGTGCCAGCAGTATTAATCGGGGCAATCAGCCCCAGCATTTT. Translated, it gives CASSINRGNQPQHF.

This sequence joins TRBV5-4 and TRBJ2-7; 7 positions agree with TRBD2. The CDR3 has 15 amino acids. Germline lookup yields CDR1 SGHNT and CDR2 YYREEE (reference sequence). The J segment lost 4 bases and the V segment lost 2 bases, leaving 9 bases of the junction unmatched. CDR3 sequence: CASSFPASGKYEQYF. CDR3 DNA sequence: TGTGCCAGCAGCTTCCCGGCCAGCGGGAAGTACGAGCAGTACTTC.

This chain uses TRBV6-5 with TRBJ1-2, with D possibly being TRBD1 (6 bases). Germline CDR1 is MNHEY and CDR2 is SVGAGI. Trimming left V 6 bases short and J 8 bases short, with 16 bases between. CDR3 length: 13 amino acids. The CDR3 sequence: CASSIQGLSGYTF. The CDR3 DNA reads TGTGCCAGCAGCATACAGGGTTTAAGCGGCTACACCTTC.

The V and J genes are TRBV6-1 and TRBJ2-5; D perhaps matches TRBD1 (5 bases). The CDR3 consists of 14 residues. V lost 5 bases to trimming and J lost 5 bases, with 15 bases between them. CDR1 and CDR2 from the germline V gene are MNHNS and SASEGT. CDR3 region: CASSPRGGRETQYF. DNA of the CDR3: TGTGCCAGCAGTCCTAGGGGTGGAAGGGAGACCCAGTACTTC.

This chain connects TRBV6-1 to TRBJ1-2, with TRBD1 identical over 8 bases. J was trimmed by 4 bases and V by 6 bases; bases with no gene match: 7. This CDR3 comprises 14 residues. The germline V gene encodes CDR1 MNHNS and CDR2 SASEGT. The CDR3 reads CASRPQGVGYGYTF. CDR3 coding DNA: TGTGCCAGCAGACCACAGGGGGTCGGCTATGGCTACACCTTC.

A note on this clone: At one boundary the junction diverges from the germline segment, which might be a read error. This sample also contains other DNA sequences that code for the same CDR3. The chain is built from TRBV30 and TRBJ1-6, with 8 bases identical to TRBD1. The CDR3 consists of 14 residues. Germline lookup yields CDR1 GTSNPN and CDR2 SVGIG (reference sequence). CDR3 region: CAWSLDRDASPLHF. The CDR3 DNA is TGTGCTTGGAGCCTGGACAGGGATGCATCACCCCTCCACTTT.

Details on this clone: The junction does not match germline at one end; this may be a read error. The chain uses TRBV7-7 and TRBJ1-2; 7 positions match TRBD1. In germline, CDR1 is SSHAT, CDR2 FNYEAQ (reference sequence). The CDR3 length is 15 residues. The CDR3 protein is CASSCNRGFWNGYTF. CDR3 sequence (DNA): TGTGCTAGCAGCTGTAACAGGGGATTTTGGAACGGCTACACCTTC.

The V and J genes are TRBV7-3 and TRBJ2-5; 10 bases map to TRBD1. The J call may be mistaken, given a closer DNA end match to TRBJ2-7. The CDR3 length is 16 residues. Germline values: CDR1 SGHTA, CDR2 FQGTGA. The CDR3 loop is CASSLPGTGALYEQYF. The CDR3 nucleotides read TGTGCCAGCAGCTTACCCGGGACAGGGGCCCTCTACGAGCAGTACTTC.

In its sample, this clone was seen once. This chain links TRBV6-1 with TRBJ1-2, with a tentative D call TRBD1 (6 bases). Trimming left V 7 bases short and J 4 bases short, with 16 bases between. The germline gives CDR1 MNHNS, CDR2 SASEGT. The CDR3 extends over 14 amino acids. The CDR3 loop reads CASIQDRAPYGYTF. CDR3 sequence (DNA): TGTGCCAGCATTCAGGACAGAGCCCCCTATGGCTACACCTTC.

This chain links TRBV27 with TRBJ2-7, with 7 bases matching TRBD2. The CDR3 sequence is 13 residues long. The V segment lost 10 bases and the J segment 3 bases; nucleotides outside the gene matches: 9. Germline CDR1 MNHEY, CDR2 SMNVEV (reference sequence). The CDR3 DNA reads TGTGCCACCCCGGGACTAACCCGCTACGAGCAGTACTTC. It specifies CATPGLTRYEQYF.

This chain connects TRBV21-1 to TRBJ1-1; the table assigns TRBD1, which was not confirmed against the DNA. TRBV21-1 is designated a pseudogene. The CDR3 extends over 14 amino acids. The CDR3 DNA reads as TGTGCCAGCAGCAAAGGACAAAAGAACACTGAAGCTTTCTTT. It specifies CASSKGQKNTEAFF.

V usage is TRBV5-1 and J usage is TRBJ2-3; 8 bases line up with TRBD2. CDR1 is SGHRS, CDR2 YFSETQ, per germline. The trim removed 5 bases at V and 3 bases at J, leaving 5 bases unmatched. The CDR3 contains 14 residues. The CDR3 loop reads CASSKSGGTDTQYF. Written as DNA, the CDR3 is TGCGCCAGCAGTAAAAGCGGGGGTACAGATACGCAGTATTTT.

This clone turned up a few times. The chain employs TRBV7-9 and TRBJ1-5; TRBD1 aligns across 7 bases. The CDR3 totals 15 residues. J was trimmed by 2 bases and V by 5 bases; bases with no gene match: 6. The germline CDR1 and CDR2 sequences are SEHNR and FQNEAQ (reference sequence). The CDR3 reads CASSLTGDGNQPQHF. The CDR3 DNA reads TGTGCCAGCAGCCTAACAGGGGACGGCAATCAGCCCCAGCATTTT.

The genes are TRBV7-2 and TRBJ2-5, with D perhaps TRBD1 (7 bases). Germline V lookup: CDR1 SGHTA, CDR2 FQGNSA. The CDR3 covers 15 residues. V lost 5 bases and J 5 bases, leaving 18 bases between the germline ends. CDR3 residues: CASSLEGASWETQYF. CDR3 nucleotide sequence: TGTGCCAGCAGCCTGGAGGGGGCTAGCTGGGAGACCCAGTACTTC.

The CDR3, as DNA: TGTGCCAGCAGTGAAAATGCGGGGGCGGGTCAAGAGACCCAGTACTTC. It yields the protein CASSENAGAGQETQYF. The V gene is TRBV2, the J gene TRBJ2-5; TRBD2 is a possible D gene (7 bases). Trimming pared 2 bases from V and 2 bases from J, leaving 15 bases between. CDR3 length: 16 amino acids. The germline V gene has CDR1 SNHLY and CDR2 FYNNEI.

The sample holds a few counts of this clone. The V call is TRBV7-3, the J call TRBJ1-6, with unresolved D. Trimming shortened V by 5 bases and J by 5 bases, and 7 bases separated the two germline ends. The V gene's germline CDR1 is SGHTA and CDR2 FQGTGA. The CDR3 is made up of 13 amino acids. CDR3 region: CASSVRNNSPLHF. CDR3 DNA: TGTGCCAGCAGCGTCCGTAATAATTCACCCCTCCACTTT. The full variable domain, in which reference TRBV7-3 and TRBJ1-6 provide the parts outside the CDR3, is GAGVSQTPSNKVTEKGKYVELRCDPISGHTALYWYRQSLGQGPEFLIYFQGTGAADDSGLPNDRFFAVRPEGSVSTLKIQRTERGDSAVYLCASSVRNNSPLHFGNGTRLTVT.

The rearrangement uses TRBV5-1 and TRBJ1-1, with TRBD1 as a possible D gene (5 bases). The germline V and J ends were trimmed by 0 bases and 3 bases, with 12 bases remaining between them. The CDR3 is 15 residues long. Germline CDR1 is SGHRS and CDR2 is YFSETQ. The CDR3 DNA is TGCGCCAGCAGCTTGGATAGGCAGGGCTACACTGAAGCTTTCTTT. Translation gives CASSLDRQGYTEAFF. Based on the CDR3 plus reference TRBV5-1 and TRBJ1-1, the full variable domain is KAGVTQTPRYLIKTRGQQVTLSCSPISGHRSVSWYQQTPGQGLQFLFEYFSETQRNKGNFPGRFSGRQFSNSRSEMNVSTLELGDSALYLCASSLDRQGYTEAFFGQGTRLTVV.